These 32 T cell receptor beta chains were all obtained from the same sample, sequenced in a study of blood T cell repertoires in COVID-19 (dated by TCRdb to the early 2020s). The receptor library was made with the immunoSEQ multiplex PCR assay. Here the immuneACCESS table is served through TCRdb, limited to in-frame sequences with V and J called. Missing clones are a known gap in these copies; in checked studies unresolved V genes cover under half, and the rest lacks a known reason. In all, the sample holds about 170,000 clones, and roughly 86% of those were seen once. The ten largest make up around 3.3% of the sample. The sequenced material came from peripheral blood. These receptors were taken from a man aged 70-80 years with acute or convalescent COVID-19.

The J gene is TRBJ1-3, the V gene TRBV19, with a tentative D call TRBD1 (5 bases). Germline V CDR1 and CDR2: LNHDA, SQIVND (reference sequence). The CDR3 loop spans 14 amino acids. V shed 7 bases and J shed 3 bases, with 13 bases lying between them. The CDR3 DNA sequence: TGTGCCAGTATTACGCGGGGGAGTGGAAACACCATATATTTT. Translated: CASITRGSGNTIYF.

This clone was seen a handful of times. The gene calls are TRBV19 and TRBJ2-1; 10 nucleotides match TRBD2. Per the germline V gene, CDR1 is LNHDA and CDR2 is SQIVND (reference sequence). V gave up 4 bases and J gave up 1 base; unmatched junction bases: 4. This CDR3 has 16 residues. In DNA, the CDR3 is TGTGCCAGTAGTACCTTAGCGGGGGGTTCCTACAATGAGCAGTTCTTC. This sequence encodes CASSTLAGGSYNEQFF. Combining the CDR3 with reference TRBV19 and TRBJ2-1 gives the whole variable domain DGGITQSPKYLFRKEGQNVTLSCEQNLNHDAMYWYRQDPGQGLRLIYYSQIVNDFQKGDIAEGYSVSREKKESFPLTVTSAQKNPTAFYLCASSTLAGGSYNEQFFGPGTRLTVL.

This sequence joins TRBV5-1 and TRBJ2-5; D perhaps matches TRBD2 (7 bases). CDR3 length: 14 amino acids. Looked up from germline, CDR1 is SGHRS and CDR2 is YFSETQ. V lost 9 bases and J lost 2, with 17 bases in between. Here the CDR3 reads CATKKGGGQETQYF. The CDR3, as DNA: TGCGCCACCAAGAAGGGGGGGGGACAAGAGACCCAGTACTTC.

The chain employs TRBV6-2 or TRBV6-3 and TRBJ2-3; D might be TRBD1 (5 bases). The CDR3 is made up of 15 amino acids. The ends were cut back, 5 bases at V and 4 bases at J, with 16 bases in the middle. The germline gives CDR1 MNHEY, CDR2 SVGEGT. In DNA, the CDR3 is TGTGCCAGCAGTATCAGGGATTGGAACCCAGATACGCAGTATTTT. Its protein product is CASSIRDWNPDTQYF.

The chain uses TRBV19 and TRBJ2-2; TRBD2 agrees at 11 bases. The CDR3 extends over 15 amino acids. The junction had 4 bases not matched to a gene; V was cut back by 4 bases and J by 6 bases. Germline CDR1 reads LNHDA; CDR2 reads SQIVND (reference sequence). The CDR3, as DNA: TGTGCCAGTAGTAGGGTAGCGGGAGGGCCCGGGGAGCTGTTTTTT. The encoded protein is CASSRVAGGPGELFF. The complete variable domain, with remaining parts taken from reference TRBV19 and TRBJ2-2, reads DGGITQSPKYLFRKEGQNVTLSCEQNLNHDAMYWYRQDPGQGLRLIYYSQIVNDFQKGDIAEGYSVSREKKESFPLTVTSAQKNPTAFYLCASSRVAGGPGELFFGEGSRLTVL.

On this clone: The junction shows a germline mismatch at one end, possibly a read error. The chain carries TRBV3-1 (or the pseudogene TRBV3-2) and TRBJ2-1; 10 bases are a match to TRBD2. The CDR3 length is 15 residues. Germline CDR1 is LGHDT and CDR2 is YNNKEL (reference sequence). The CDR3 DNA follows: TGTGTCAGCAGCCAAGCGGGGGGGATTTACAATGAGCAGTTCTTC. Translating it yields CVSSQAGGIYNEQFF.

This clone was observed once. The chain links TRBV11-2 to TRBJ2-5; 8 positions match TRBD1. The trim removed 4 bases at V and 5 bases at J, leaving 6 bases unmatched. The CDR3 sequence is 14 residues long. Per the germline V gene, CDR1 is SGHAT and CDR2 is FQNNGV. The CDR3 spells CASSYRQGRETQYF. CDR3 in DNA: TGTGCCAGCAGCTACCGACAGGGGCGGGAGACCCAGTACTTC.

The chain uses TRBV12-5 and TRBJ1-3; 8 bases line up with TRBD1. This CDR3 comprises 16 residues. J was trimmed by 0 bases and V by 6 bases; bases with no gene match: 7. Germline V CDR1 and CDR2: LGHNT, FRNRAP. This CDR3 reads CASGTGGGFSGNTIYF. In DNA, the CDR3 is TGTGCTAGTGGAACAGGGGGGGGGTTCTCTGGAAACACCATATATTTT. Using reference TRBV12-5 and TRBJ1-3 for the parts outside the CDR3, the full variable domain is DARVTQTPRHKVTEMGQEVTMRCQPILGHNTVFWYRQTMMQGLELLAYFRNRAPLDDSGMPKDRFSAEMPDATLATLKIQPSEPRDSAVYFCASGTGGGFSGNTIYFGEGSWLTVV.

The gene calls are TRBV5-1 and TRBJ2-5; 9 nucleotides agree with TRBD2. V shed 10 bases and J 2 bases; nucleotides not matched to a gene: 6. Germline V gives CDR1 SGHRS, CDR2 YFSETQ. The length of the CDR3 is 13 residues. In nucleotides, the CDR3 is TGCGCCTCGCGTCTAGCGGGGCAAGAGACCCAGTACTTC. The encoded protein is CASRLAGQETQYF.

DNA for the CDR3: TGTGCCAGCAGCCCCCTCGGAGGGGAAAGGGAGCAGTTCTTC. Amino acid sequence: CASSPLGGEREQFF. V and J are TRBV7-3 and TRBJ2-1; TRBD2 is a possible D gene (6 bases). The CDR3 has 14 amino acids. V was trimmed by 5 bases and J by 10 bases, leaving 18 bases between them. Germline V gives CDR1 SGHTA, CDR2 FQGTGA.

The rearrangement joins TRBV30 to TRBJ1-3; TRBD1 might be the D (5 bases). Germline CDR1 and CDR2: GTSNPN and SVGIG (reference sequence). Trimming left V 3 bases short and J 3 bases short, with 6 bases between. The CDR3 loop spans 12 amino acids. The CDR3 region is CAWSRDGNTIYF. The CDR3 coding sequence is TGTGCCTGGAGCAGGGATGGAAACACCATATATTTT.

The chain is built from TRBV19 and TRBJ1-2; D is ambiguous. The germline V gene has CDR1 LNHDA and CDR2 SQIVND (reference sequence). The CDR3 is 14 amino acids. V was clipped by 3 bases and J by 8 bases, with 16 bases between them. The CDR3 loop is CASSISSGTGGYTF. Here the CDR3 DNA reads TGTGCCAGTAGTATTTCGTCGGGAACGGGCGGCTACACCTTC. The whole variable domain, filled in from reference TRBV19 and TRBJ1-2, reads DGGITQSPKYLFRKEGQNVTLSCEQNLNHDAMYWYRQDPGQGLRLIYYSQIVNDFQKGDIAEGYSVSREKKESFPLTVTSAQKNPTAFYLCASSISSGTGGYTFGSGTRLTVV.

This rearrangement joins TRBV7-2 to TRBJ1-4; 7 nucleotides align to TRBD1. Germline CDR1 reads SGHTA; CDR2 reads FQGNSA. The V and J ends lost 6 bases and 6 bases, in that order; junction bases with no gene match: 7. This CDR3 is 14 amino acids long. The CDR3 DNA is TGTGCCAGCAGTCCGGGACAGTGGGATGAAAAACTGTTTTTT. Translating it yields CASSPGQWDEKLFF.

Remarks on this clone: The junction shows a germline mismatch at one end, possibly a read error. V gene TRBV9 combines with J gene TRBJ1-6, with TRBD1 identical over 8 bases. Germline-derived CDR1 and CDR2 are SGDLS and YYNGEE. CDR3 length equals 12 residues. CDR3 bases: TGTGCCAGCAGCGTAGGACAGGGGCGGTTGTACTTT. Translated, it gives CASSVGQGRLYF.

The chain couples TRBV5-1 to TRBJ2-7; TRBD1 matches at 8 bases. Germline V gene lookup returns CDR1 SGHRS and CDR2 YFSETQ. CDR3 length: 15 residues. J gave up 9 bases and V 0 bases, and 11 bases lay outside the gene matches. In DNA, the CDR3 is TGCGCCAGCAGCTTGGTCACAGGGGGTGATACAGGGCAGTACTTC. Protein sequence: CASSLVTGGDTGQYF.

This clone showed up just once. J is TRBJ2-7 and V is TRBV5-1, with a tentative D call TRBD1 (6 bases). Germline CDR1 and CDR2: SGHRS and YFSETQ. Trimming removed 2 bases from V and 0 bases from J, with 9 bases in between. The CDR3 spans 14 residues. CDR3 sequence (DNA): TGCGCCAGCAGCTTTGAGGGACACTCCTACGAGCAGTACTTC. It yields the protein CASSFEGHSYEQYF.

The J gene is TRBJ1-1, the V gene TRBV28, with D perhaps TRBD1 (5 bases). V gave up 6 bases and J gave up 4 bases, with 18 bases separating them. CDR1 is MDHEN, CDR2 SYDVKM, per germline. The CDR3 totals 15 residues. CDR3 sequence reads: CASSPPQTVGTEAFF. CDR3 nucleotides: TGTGCCAGCAGCCCTCCTCAGACAGTTGGCACTGAAGCTTTCTTT.

The chain links TRBV19 to TRBJ1-2, with 9 positions matching TRBD1. This CDR3 contains 16 residues. CDR1 and CDR2 (germline): LNHDA, SQIVND (reference sequence). J lost 4 bases, V lost 3 bases, and 9 bases had no gene match. CDR3 in amino acids: CASSIWPQGAFYGYTF. The CDR3 nucleotides read TGTGCCAGTAGTATTTGGCCACAGGGGGCTTTCTATGGCTACACCTTC.

The rearrangement joins TRBV5-4 to TRBJ2-6; tentative D call: TRBD2 (7 bases). Germline CDR1 is SGHNT and CDR2 is YYREEE (reference sequence). This CDR3 region has 18 residues. V shed 6 bases and J shed 2 bases, with 21 bases lying between them. The CDR3 DNA reads TGTGCCAGCACCCTAGGGGAGGGGGGGCGGCCTGGGGCCAACGTCCTGACTTTC. Amino acids: CASTLGEGGRPGANVLTF. Full variable domain (outside the CDR3, taken from reference TRBV5-4 and TRBJ2-6): ETGVTQSPTHLIKTRGQQVTLRCSSQSGHNTVSWYQQALGQGPQFIFQYYREEENGRGNFPPRFSGLQFPNYSSELNVNALELDDSALYLCASTLGEGGRPGANVLTFGAGSRLTVL.

This clone was seen a few times. The genes are TRBV3-1 (or the pseudogene TRBV3-2) and TRBJ1-2; 8 bases map to TRBD1. Losses at the gene ends were 2 bases for V and 4 bases for J; bases not matched to a gene: 9. The CDR3 covers 16 residues. Germline assignment: CDR1 LGHDT and CDR2 YNNKEL (reference sequence). The CDR3 loop is CASSQIQGVKGYGYTF. The CDR3 bases are TGTGCCAGCAGCCAAATACAGGGGGTCAAGGGCTATGGCTACACCTTC.

This chain connects TRBV7-3 to TRBJ2-7, with 9 positions matching TRBD1. CDR3 size: 16 residues. Trimming at V came to 2 bases and at J to 2 bases, leaving 7 bases not matched to a gene. Germline V lookup: CDR1 SGHTA, CDR2 FQGTGA. Here the CDR3 reads CASSLGPDRGTYEQYF. The CDR3, as DNA: TGTGCCAGCAGCTTAGGTCCGGACAGGGGAACCTACGAGCAGTACTTC.

This clone has only a few counts. V and J are TRBV5-1 and TRBJ2-5, with 12 positions matching TRBD2. The CDR3 is made up of 16 amino acids. With 4 bases clipped from V and 4 bases from J, the junction kept 8 bases outside the gene matches. Germline V gives CDR1 SGHRS, CDR2 YFSETQ. CDR3 DNA: TGCGCCAGCAGCCTACCTAGCGGGAGGGCCTTAGAGACCCAGTACTTC. Protein: CASSLPSGRALETQYF.

The rearrangement uses TRBV5-1 and TRBJ2-5, with D maybe TRBD2 (6 bases). V dropped 4 bases and J dropped 5 bases, with 15 bases sitting between them. The CDR3 runs 14 residues. Germline V gene sequence: CDR1 SGHRS, CDR2 YFSETQ. As DNA, the CDR3 is TGCGCCAGCAGCCGGACACCCCGGGAGGAGACCCAGTACTTC. Amino acid sequence: CASSRTPREETQYF.

This clone was observed once. The chain is built from TRBV5-4 and TRBJ1-2; 9 bases are a match to TRBD1. Losses at the gene ends were 4 bases for V and 6 bases for J; bases not matched to a gene: 10. The CDR3 runs to 15 residues. Germline V gives CDR1 SGHNT, CDR2 YYREEE (reference sequence). The CDR3 region has the DNA TGTGCCAGCAGCCTGCCCCGGACAGGGGATAATGGCTACACCTTC. The encoded protein is CASSLPRTGDNGYTF.

This clone occurred once. The rearrangement links TRBV6-2 or TRBV6-3 to TRBJ2-5, with D hard to call. The CDR3 extends over 12 amino acids. The germline V gene has CDR1 MNHEY and CDR2 SVGEGT. Trimming shortened V by 2 bases and J by 1 base, and 2 bases separated the two germline ends. The CDR3 DNA reads TGTGCCAGCAGTTACCTCCAAGAGACCCAGTACTTC. Translated, it gives CASSYLQETQYF.

The chain recombines TRBV4-1 with TRBJ2-7, with D tentatively TRBD2 (5 bases). Germline V lookup: CDR1 MGHRA, CDR2 YSYEKL. The V end was cut by 5 bases, the J end by 4 bases, with 9 bases between. The length of the CDR3 is 12 residues. The CDR3 bases are TGCGCCAGCAGCGAACTAGGTTACGAGCAGTACTTC. Protein: CASSELGYEQYF.

V gene TRBV19 combines with J gene TRBJ2-1; the D gene is possibly TRBD2 (6 bases). The V end was cut by 1 base, the J end by 12 bases, with 13 bases between. Germline CDR1 and CDR2: LNHDA and SQIVND (reference sequence). This CDR3 region has 13 residues. CDR3: CASSIGRAGGQFF. CDR3 in DNA: TGTGCCAGTAGTATAGGTCGGGCCGGGGGGCAGTTCTTC.

The V and J genes are TRBV29-1 and TRBJ2-1; 15 bases align to TRBD2. V shed 4 bases and J 0 bases; nucleotides not matched to a gene: 4. There are 17 residues in the CDR3. Germline CDR1 SQVTM, CDR2 ANQGSEA. The CDR3 DNA reads as TGCAGCGTTGCAGGACTAGCGGGAGGGGGCTCCTACAATGAGCAGTTCTTC. It translates to CSVAGLAGGGSYNEQFF.

This clone was found once. V usage is TRBV14 and J usage is TRBJ2-7; TRBD2 matches 7 bases. Germline trimming cut 4 bases from V and 5 bases from J; bases unmatched to any gene: 2. The CDR3 has 12 residues. The germline V gene has CDR1 SGHDN and CDR2 FVKESK. The CDR3 sequence: CASSPGGDEQYF. The DNA of the CDR3 is TGTGCCAGCAGCCCGGGGGGAGACGAGCAGTACTTC.

This chain joins TRBV19 and TRBJ2-4, with D maybe TRBD1 (5 bases). The germline gives CDR1 LNHDA, CDR2 SQIVND (reference sequence). The V end lost 7 bases, the J end lost 8 bases, and 15 bases lay between the germline ends. The CDR3 is 13 amino acids. CDR3 nucleotides: TGTGCCAGTAAGGACATAGAAAAAGACATTCAGTACTTC. Translation gives CASKDIEKDIQYF.

V usage is TRBV19 and J usage is TRBJ2-2, with 7 bases fitting TRBD1. This CDR3 has 14 residues. V shed 7 bases and J 1 base; nucleotides not matched to a gene: 3. Germline CDR1 and CDR2: LNHDA and SQIVND (reference sequence). For the CDR3, the DNA is TGTGCCAGTACCGGGACAGAGAACACCGGGGAGCTGTTTTTT. This sequence encodes CASTGTENTGELFF.

The chain employs TRBV19 and TRBJ1-4; D is undetermined. Trimming removed 5 bases at V and 0 bases at J, with 10 bases between. The germline gives CDR1 LNHDA, CDR2 SQIVND (reference sequence). This CDR3 contains 15 residues. This CDR3 is CASSAGRATNEKLFF. CDR3 nucleotide sequence: TGTGCCAGTAGTGCCGGTCGGGCAACTAATGAAAAACTGTTTTTT.